Presented here are 21 T cell receptor beta chains from one specimen sequenced in a study of blood T cell repertoires in COVID-19. Sequencing used immunoSEQ multiplex PCR; TCRdb keeps in-frame clones, though not all of them. Among around 110,000 clones listed, approximately 80% were seen once. Sequencing was carried out using peripheral blood. These receptors originate from a woman aged 60-70 years with acute or convalescent COVID-19.

The chain combines TRBV4-1 with TRBJ2-3, with 10 nucleotides matching TRBD2. This CDR3 has 19 residues. Germline V CDR1 and CDR2: MGHRA, YSYEKL. The ends lost 3 bases at V and 4 bases at J; junction bases unmatched: 16. CDR3 amino acids: CASSHPPGEAGGPPDTQYF. CDR3 coding DNA: TGCGCCAGCAGCCACCCACCGGGGGAAGCGGGGGGGCCCCCAGATACGCAGTATTTT.

The CDR3 is CASSVAGGSGDTQYF. The CDR3 DNA is TGCGCCAGCAGCGTAGCGGGAGGGAGTGGAGATACGCAGTATTTT. This chain connects TRBV5-1 to TRBJ2-3; 11 bases match TRBD2. The CDR3 consists of 15 residues. V shed 4 bases, J shed 5 bases, and the junction held 6 bases outside the gene matches. CDR1 is SGHRS, CDR2 YFSETQ, per germline.

The chain employs TRBV10-3 and TRBJ1-5, with 8 bases lining up with TRBD1. Germline V CDR1 and CDR2: ENHRY, SYGVKD. The CDR3 covers 15 residues. The V segment lost 6 bases and the J segment 3 bases; nucleotides outside the gene matches: 7. DNA of the CDR3: TGTGCCATCAGCTCGACAGGGGTGCTCAATCAGCCCCAGCATTTT. This sequence encodes CAISSTGVLNQPQHF.

CDR3 sequence: CATSGTYNEQFF. The CDR3 DNA sequence: TGTGCCACCAGCGGGACTTACAATGAGCAGTTCTTC. The V and J genes are TRBV24-1 and TRBJ2-1; D possibly corresponds to TRBD2 (6 bases). CDR1 KGHDR and CDR2 SFDVKD come from the germline V gene. The V end was cut by 7 bases, the J end by 4 bases, with 7 bases between. CDR3 length: 12 amino acids.

This clone came up a few times. V is TRBV15 and J is TRBJ1-2; D might be TRBD1 (5 bases). The CDR3 is made up of 14 amino acids. V gave up 2 bases and J gave up 6 bases, with 13 bases separating them. Germline V gene sequence: CDR1 LNHNV, CDR2 YYDKDF (reference sequence). The chain's CDR3 is CATSRRLQVDGYTF. CDR3 DNA: TGTGCCACCAGCAGAAGGCTACAGGTTGATGGCTACACCTTC.

This clone was detected only a few times. The V gene is TRBV19, the J gene TRBJ2-1; 13 bases match TRBD2. Germline assignment: CDR1 LNHDA and CDR2 SQIVND (reference sequence). This CDR3 is 17 amino acids long. The junction had 2 bases not matched to a gene; V was cut back by 3 bases and J by 0 bases. In DNA, the CDR3 is TGTGCCAGTAGTATGACTAGCGGGAGGCACTCCTACAATGAGCAGTTCTTC. Protein product: CASSMTSGRHSYNEQFF.

The chain employs TRBV9 and TRBJ2-1, with D tentatively TRBD1 (6 bases). V shed 0 bases and J shed 6 bases, with 10 bases lying between them. The CDR3 is made up of 14 amino acids. CDR1 is SGDLS, CDR2 YYNGEE, per germline. The DNA for the CDR3 is TGTGCCAGCAGCGTAGCTCAGGGGATCAATGAGCAGTTCTTC. Residues: CASSVAQGINEQFF.

The chain links TRBV11-3 to TRBJ1-6; 7 bases map to TRBD1. J was trimmed by 5 bases and V by 2 bases; bases with no gene match: 0. This CDR3 comprises 14 residues. Germline CDR1 and CDR2: SGHNT and YENEEA. The CDR3 nucleotides are TGTGCCAGCAGCTTACAGGGGGATAATTCACCCCTCCACTTT. Translated: CASSLQGDNSPLHF.

The V call is TRBV18, the J call TRBJ2-5; D uncertain. The CDR3 is 11 residues long. In germline, CDR1 is KGHSH, CDR2 LQKENI. Deletions cut 8 bases from V and 1 base from J, with 5 bases between. The CDR3 region is CASTGQETQYF. The DNA of the CDR3 is TGTGCCAGCACTGGCCAAGAGACCCAGTACTTC.

V and J are TRBV28 and TRBJ2-5, with 13 bases fitting TRBD2. The CDR3 is made up of 15 amino acids. After removal of 8 bases from V and 7 bases from J, the junction contained 10 bases not matched to a gene. Germline CDR1 and CDR2: MDHEN and SYDVKM. CDR3 DNA sequence: TGTGCCAGCGAACTAGCGGGAGGGCCCGGTTCGACCCAGTACTTC. Translation: CASELAGGPGSTQYF. The variable domain in full, with the rest retrieved from reference TRBV28 and TRBJ2-5, is DVKVTQSSRYLVKRTGEKVFLECVQDMDHENMFWYRQDPGLGLRLIYFSYDVKMKEKGDIPEGYSVSREKKERFSLILESASTNQTSMYLCASELAGGPGSTQYFGPGTRLLVL.

The chain couples TRBV19 to TRBJ1-6; D is ambiguous. The length of the CDR3 is 13 residues. Trimming left V 8 bases short and J 6 bases short, with 11 bases between. Germline values: CDR1 LNHDA, CDR2 SQIVND (reference sequence). The CDR3, as DNA: TGTGCCAGTGGGCAGTACACTAATTCACCCCTCCACTTT. Protein sequence: CASGQYTNSPLHF.

The chain has TRBV11-2 and TRBJ2-7; 7 nucleotides align to TRBD1. Germline-derived CDR1 and CDR2 are SGHAT and FQNNGV. CDR3 length equals 13 residues. The J segment lost 5 bases and the V segment lost 4 bases, leaving 5 bases of the junction unmatched. The CDR3 region is CASSSGGEDEQYF. CDR3 coding DNA: TGTGCCAGCAGCTCAGGGGGAGAAGACGAGCAGTACTTC.

V usage is TRBV7-9 and J usage is TRBJ1-4; 11 bases align to TRBD1. There are 18 residues in the CDR3. CDR1 SEHNR and CDR2 FQNEAQ come from the germline V gene (reference sequence). J lost 2 bases, V lost 1 base, and 6 bases had no gene match. CDR3 residues: CASSLEDRGLITNEKLFF. The DNA of the CDR3 is TGTGCCAGCAGCTTAGAGGACAGGGGGCTTATCACTAATGAAAAACTGTTTTTT.

The rearrangement uses TRBV5-1 and TRBJ2-1; TRBD1 is a possible D gene (6 bases). The CDR3 runs 15 residues. Trimming shortened V by 4 bases and J by 0 bases, and 11 bases separated the two germline ends. Germline V gene lookup returns CDR1 SGHRS and CDR2 YFSETQ. CDR3 sequence (DNA): TGCGCCAGCAGCAGGGGGTTTGGCTCCTACAATGAGCAGTTCTTC. Translation gives CASSRGFGSYNEQFF.

The J gene is TRBJ2-7, the V gene TRBV5-4; possible D gene TRBD1, 5 bases. The CDR3 has 14 residues. Deletions cut 0 bases from V and 5 bases from J, with 12 bases between. From germline, CDR1 is SGHNT and CDR2 YYREEE (reference sequence). CDR3 sequence reads: CASSLEGVGNEQYF. CDR3 sequence (DNA): TGTGCCAGCAGCTTGGAAGGGGTAGGCAACGAGCAGTACTTC.

V usage is TRBV6-5 and J usage is TRBJ1-1, with D perhaps matching TRBD1 (6 bases). The CDR3 has 14 residues. Per the germline V gene, CDR1 is MNHEY and CDR2 is SVGAGI. V was pared by 0 bases and J by 7 bases, with 12 bases between. The CDR3, as DNA: TGTGCCAGCAGTTACTCGCGGGGGGCTAATGAAGCTTTCTTT. It encodes CASSYSRGANEAFF.

CDR3 coding DNA: TGTGCCAGCAGTGAAGCTGCCGGGTCCGGCAATCAGCCCCAGCATTTT. Its translation is CASSEAAGSGNQPQHF. The chain couples TRBV6-1 to TRBJ1-5; D unresolved. Per germline, CDR1 MNHNS and CDR2 SASEGT. Trimming left V 0 bases short and J 2 bases short, with 11 bases between. The CDR3 has 16 amino acids.

The chain recombines TRBV11-1 with TRBJ2-1; 8 bases agree with TRBD2. Germline values: CDR1 SGHAT, CDR2 FQDESV (reference sequence). Trimming removed 5 bases from V and 5 bases from J; junction bases left unmatched: 11. There are 16 residues in the CDR3. The CDR3 nucleotides are TGTGCCAGCAGCCACTTAGCGGGAAACCTGGACAATGAGCAGTTCTTC. Translating it yields CASSHLAGNLDNEQFF.

Concerning this clone: The junction and the germline gene differ at one end; a read error may be behind it. The V call is TRBV28, the J call TRBJ1-4, with 7 bases identical to TRBD1. The CDR3 spans 13 residues. From germline, CDR1 is MDHEN and CDR2 SYDVKM. The DNA for the CDR3 is TGTGCCAGCAGTACTATTCAAGGGGGCGATGTACTTTTT. As protein: CASSTIQGGDVLF.

This chain joins TRBV10-3 and TRBJ2-2; no clear D. V lost 3 bases and J lost 3, with 8 bases in between. The CDR3 runs 14 residues. Germline CDR1 and CDR2: ENHRY and SYGVKD. CDR3: CAISDSRDTGELFF. The CDR3 bases are TGTGCCATCAGTGATAGCCGAGACACCGGGGAGCTGTTTTTT.

The chain carries TRBV7-9 and TRBJ1-1, with 8 bases lining up with TRBD1. With V trimmed by 5 bases and J by 1 base, 6 bases remained unmatched. Germline-derived CDR1 and CDR2 are SEHNR and FQNEAQ (reference sequence). The CDR3 runs to 15 residues. CDR3 nucleotide sequence: TGTGCCAGCAGCGCCCAACAGGGGGAGAACACTGAAGCTTTCTTT. It specifies CASSAQQGENTEAFF.